This entry is about one T cell receptor (beta chain). Its antigen is unidentified. Data came from immunoSEQ multiplex PCR; TCRdb stores just in-frame clones and leaves some out. Altogether over 400,000 clones are present, roughly 87% being singletons, with the ten largest covering roughly 2.5%. CDR1 MNHEY and CDR2 SVGAGI come from the germline V gene. This CDR3 has 15 amino acids. Trimming left V 3 bases short and J 3 bases short, with 13 bases between. This sample's treatment: around 19 received Ad26.COV2.S at low or high dose, single or two shots; about 5 received placebo; per-sample allocation not given. It was on day 63 after the first vaccine or placebo injection that samples were taken. Donation was by an adult aged 18-55 years who was in Boston. This entry comes from a study of Ad26.COV2.S vaccination and SARS-CoV-2 variants. Study results and limitations: With respect to non-spike TCR breadth, vaccine and placebo recipients were similar. Quantification of TCR breadth and depth may have yielded underestimates of total T cell responses.

The source material was peripheral blood, sampled in a trial of Ad26.COV2.S vaccine versus placebo. The gene calls are TRBV6-5 and TRBJ2-3; maybe TRBD2 (7 bases). The TCR originated in a person aged 18-60 years who received the Ad26.COV2.S COVID-19 vaccine or a placebo. The CDR3 DNA follows: TGTGCCAGCAGTTATCGGGGGGCCGGGACAGATACGCAGTATTTT. This gives the protein CASSYRGAGTDTQYF.